The TCR beta chain under discussion was sequenced for a study of cytomegalovirus exposure and HLA in healthy donors (dated by TCRdb to the late 2010s). For the study in its entirety: According to a later analysis, the 120 or so validation repertoires were produced on the same platform as the approximately 600 repertoires of the first cohort. The aim of the study was to test whether cataloging public T cell receptors could identify signatures of past pathogen exposure. In addition to the first cohort of 650 to 750 subjects, a separate validation cohort of 100 to 150 different subjects was used. To predict cytomegalovirus infection status, the study combined high-throughput TCR immunosequencing, statistical association of individual TCRs with disease status, and machine learning.

Overall study results and their limits: The study gave a list of some 150 TCR beta chains associated with cytomegalovirus. In a later analysis, TCRs clustered in the first cohort were found to also tend to co-occur in the 120 validation repertoires, with 90% to 95% of cluster scores above 0. In vitro tests confirmed that a few of the cytomegalovirus-associated TCR beta chains recognize cytomegalovirus antigens. Cytomegalovirus status was reported to be diagnosed by the classifier with high specificity and sensitivity in both the original and validation cohorts. The validation cohort had no HLA typing available for a later analysis, so co-occurrence within that cohort was assessed over all 120 or so repertoires. The authors suggested that the approach could potentially be generalized to other disease states and immunological phenotypes. Most TCR sequences were seen in very few donors, while some public TCRs were found in many individuals.

Library construction relied on the immunoSEQ multiplex PCR assay. On the study's bioinformatics: To diagnose cytomegalovirus status from the catalog of TCR beta chain sequences, a statistical classification framework was built. Drawn from immuneACCESS, this table holds only the in-frame rearrangements with V and J called that TCRdb kept. Clones are partly lost; checked studies trace under half to an unresolved V gene and leave the rest unexplained. V and J calls and clone size come straight from that table; D and trimming were deduced from the DNA. In all, the sample holds some 170,000 clones, and about 87% of those were seen once. Roughly 1.4% of the sample is held by the ten biggest clonotypes. Note on this clone: It lacks a known antigen. No much larger clone is present one base from it, and per-base qualities are unavailable.

The donors belonged to the validation cohort of about 120 subjects, which was separate from the roughly 700-subject first cohort. The sequenced sample was PBMCs. The clonotype was recovered from a woman in her thirties in good health and CMV-seronegative.

The base sequence is TGTGCCAGCAGTTACTTGGCAGGCACCGGGGAGCTGTTTTTT. Its coded protein is CASSYLAGTGELFF. The chain joins TRBV6-6 to TRBJ2-2, with the D segment identity uncertain. From the germline V gene (reference sequence), CDR1 is MNHNY and CDR2 is SVGAGI. Deletion took 1 base off V and 4 bases off J, with a span of 7 bases between the germline ends. Counted from cysteine to phenylalanine, this CDR3 has 14 amino acids. Left in the record is the CDR3 DNA by itself, 42 bases read in frame from the first base.